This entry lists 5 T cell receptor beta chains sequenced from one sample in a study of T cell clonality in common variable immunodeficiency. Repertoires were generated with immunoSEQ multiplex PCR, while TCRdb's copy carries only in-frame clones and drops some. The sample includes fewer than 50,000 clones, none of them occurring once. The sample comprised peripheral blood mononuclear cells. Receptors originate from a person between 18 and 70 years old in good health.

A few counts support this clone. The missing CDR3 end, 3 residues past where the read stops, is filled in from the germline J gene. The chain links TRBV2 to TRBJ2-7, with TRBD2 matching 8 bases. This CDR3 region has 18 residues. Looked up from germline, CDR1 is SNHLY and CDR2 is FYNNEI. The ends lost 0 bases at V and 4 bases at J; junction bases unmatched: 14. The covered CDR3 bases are TGTGCCAGCAGTGAAGCGCGAGGGCGAGCGGGAGCGGTTTACGAG. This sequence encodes CASSEARGRAGAVYE. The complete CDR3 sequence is CASSEARGRAGAVYEQYF.

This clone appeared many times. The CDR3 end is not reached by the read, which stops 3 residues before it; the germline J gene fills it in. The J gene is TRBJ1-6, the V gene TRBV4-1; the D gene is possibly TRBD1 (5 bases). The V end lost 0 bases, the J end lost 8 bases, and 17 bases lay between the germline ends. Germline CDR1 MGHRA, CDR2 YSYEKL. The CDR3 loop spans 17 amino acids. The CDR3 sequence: CASSQDPGSGAYSPLHF. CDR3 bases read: TGCGCCAGCAGCCAAGATCCGGGCTCTGGGGCTTATTCACCC.

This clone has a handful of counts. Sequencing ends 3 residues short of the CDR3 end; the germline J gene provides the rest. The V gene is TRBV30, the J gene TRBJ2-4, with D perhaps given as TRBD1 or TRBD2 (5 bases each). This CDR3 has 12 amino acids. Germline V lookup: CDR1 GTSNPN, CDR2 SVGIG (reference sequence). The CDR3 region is CAWMGTGGGQYF. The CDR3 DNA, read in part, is TGTGCCTGGATGGGAACAGGAGGTGGT.

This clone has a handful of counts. The CDR3 here is CASSFSTGNGYTF. Incomplete CDR3 DNA: TGTGCCAGCAGCTTTTCTACAGGGAATGGC. The chain combines TRBV7-2 with TRBJ1-2, with D possibly TRBD1 on 6 matching bases. Sequencing ends 3 residues short of the CDR3 end; the germline J gene provides the rest. CDR3 length: 13 amino acids. The germline CDR1 and CDR2 sequences are SGHTA and FQGNSA. V was trimmed by 3 bases and J by 6 bases, leaving 11 bases between them. Based on the CDR3 plus reference TRBV7-2 and TRBJ1-2, the full variable domain is GAGVSQSPSNKVTEKGKDVELRCDPISGHTALYWYRQSLGQGLEFLIYFQGNSAPDKSGLPSDRFSAERTGGSVSTLTIQRTQQEDSAVYLCASSFSTGNGYTFGSGTRLTVV.

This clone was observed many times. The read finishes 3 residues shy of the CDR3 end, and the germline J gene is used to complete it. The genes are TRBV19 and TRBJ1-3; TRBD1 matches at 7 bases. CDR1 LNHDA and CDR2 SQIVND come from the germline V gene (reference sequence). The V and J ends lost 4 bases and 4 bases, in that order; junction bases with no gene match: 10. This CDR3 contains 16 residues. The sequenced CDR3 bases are TGTGCCAGTAGTACTCTACAGGGGCCGGTCGGAAACACC. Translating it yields CASSTLQGPVGNT. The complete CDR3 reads CASSTLQGPVGNTIYF.